Listed below are T cell receptor beta chains from one sample, sequenced in a study of shared clonotypes between healthy human individuals. Profiled with immunoSEQ multiplex PCR; TCRdb holds only in-frame clones, not every one. The table lists about 2 million clones, 85% to 95% of them singletons, with about 0.13% in the top ten. Source material: naive CD4+ T cells sorted from blood. These receptors were taken from a man aged 18 to 35 in good health. The CDR3 runs from the conserved cysteine through the conserved F or W. Fields, in order: D gene, J gene, clone size, V gene, CDR3 protein, CDR3 DNA. The D gene is left open where the match is weak. Some rows mark clone size as missing; the rest say once, few, many or name a class of expanded clone.

. TRBJ2-3 . TRBV18 CASSPPARKTDTQYF TGTGCCAGCTCACCCCCCGCTCGAAAAACAGATACGCAGTATTTT
. TRBJ1-5 . TRBV5-8 CASSLTRDGNNQPQHF TGTGCCAGCAGCTTGACCAGGGATGGTAACAATCAGCCCCAGCATTTT
. TRBJ2-7 once TRBV6-1 CASTRTEHEQYF TGTGCCAGCACCAGGACAGAACACGAGCAGTACTTC
. TRBJ1-5 . TRBV2 CASRGGRVNQPQHF TGTGCCAGCAGGGGCGGCAGGGTCAATCAGCCCCAGCATTTT
TRBD1 TRBJ1-2 . TRBV28 CASSPSDRGGGYTF TGTGCCAGCAGTCCATCGGACAGGGGAGGAGGCTACACCTTC
. TRBJ2-5 . TRBV11-2 CASSPELDSWGETQYF TGTGCCAGCAGCCCCGAATTGGACAGTTGGGGAGAGACCCAGTACTTC
. TRBJ2-3 . TRBV25-1 CASSGTAASTDTQYF TGTGCCAGCAGTGGGACAGCGGCTAGCACAGATACGCAGTATTTT
TRBD1 TRBJ2-7 few TRBV27 CASSWGLGQAPYEQYF TGTGCCAGCAGTTGGGGTCTGGGACAGGCACCCTACGAGCAGTACTTC
. TRBJ1-2 . TRBV9 CASSEVTVTNYGYTF TGTGCCAGCAGCGAAGTAACAGTTACTAACTATGGCTACACCTTC
TRBD1 TRBJ2-7 . TRBV11-2 CASSLAGTGLGEQYF TGTGCCAGCAGCTTAGCCGGGACAGGGCTTGGCGAGCAGTACTTC
TRBD2 TRBJ2-3 . TRBV9 CASSTRGLAGAEDTQYF TGTGCCAGCAGCACGAGGGGACTAGCGGGGGCTGAGGATACGCAGTATTTT
. TRBJ1-4 once TRBV18 CASSPLAEVEKLFF TGTGCCAGCTCACCACTGGCAGAGGTTGAAAAACTGTTTTTT
. TRBJ2-7 . TRBV6-6 CASSPHPGVQYF TGTGCCAGCAGTCCCCACCCCGGGGTACAGTACTTC
TRBD2 TRBJ2-7 . TRBV7-2 CASSSFAALAGAYEQYF TGTGCCAGCAGCTCCTTTGCCGCTCTAGCGGGTGCCTACGAGCAGTACTTC
TRBD2 TRBJ2-1 . TRBV18 CASANSGSQDEQFF TGTGCCAGCGCCAATAGCGGGAGTCAGGATGAGCAGTTCTTC
. TRBJ1-4 . TRBV10-3 CAISEFGETNEKLFF TGTGCCATCAGTGAGTTTGGGGAAACTAATGAAAAACTGTTTTTT
. TRBJ2-7 . TRBV20-1 CSVRGGYEQYF TGCAGTGTAAGGGGAGGCTACGAGCAGTACTTC
. TRBJ2-1 . TRBV27 CASSLYRGNEQFF TGTGCCAGCAGTTTATATAGGGGAAATGAGCAGTTCTTC
. TRBJ2-7 . TRBV19 CARGPYTYEQYF TGTGCCAGGGGACCGTACACCTACGAGCAGTACTTC
. TRBJ1-1 . TRBV5-5 CASSFMGNTEAFF TGTGCCAGCAGCTTTATGGGGAACACTGAAGCTTTCTTT
. TRBJ1-1 . TRBV7-2 CASSLGRGWTEAFF TGTGCCAGCAGCTTAGGAAGGGGATGGACTGAAGCTTTCTTT
. TRBJ1-2 . TRBV7-9 CASSWTAANYGYTF TGTGCCAGCAGCTGGACAGCAGCTAACTATGGCTACACCTTC
. TRBJ2-7 . TRBV30 CASRPGHSSYEQYF TGTGCCAGCCGACCGGGACATAGCTCCTACGAGCAGTACTTC
. TRBJ2-7 . TRBV6-5 CASSNGADSYEQYF TGTGCCAGCAGCAATGGGGCGGACTCCTACGAGCAGTACTTC
. TRBJ2-5 . TRBV5-4 CASSLMNQETQYF TGTGCCAGCAGCTTGATGAATCAAGAGACCCAGTACTTC
. TRBJ2-5 once TRBV14 CASSLGQSRTQYF TGTGCCAGCAGCCTCGGACAGTCTCGGACCCAGTACTTC